Presented here are 24 T cell receptor beta chains from one specimen sequenced in a study of shared clonotypes between healthy human individuals. Some clones are missing from TCRdb's copy, which holds only in-frame ones; the method was immunoSEQ multiplex PCR. This table holds roughly 2.4 million clones, nearly 97% found once. Sequenced: naive CD4+ T cells sorted from blood. Subset meaning: CD45RA+ positively selected. These receptor sequences come from a man aged 18 to 29 in good health.

The CDR3 spells CASSPFGGRSNQPQHF. The DNA for the CDR3 is TGTGCCAGCAGTCCCTTCGGGGGCCGTAGCAATCAGCCCCAGCATTTT. V and J are TRBV6-6 and TRBJ1-5; a weak D match, TRBD1 (6 bases). Per the germline V gene, CDR1 is MNHNY and CDR2 is SVGAGI (reference sequence). V was shortened by 5 bases and J by 0 bases, with 14 bases between the two germline ends. The CDR3 extends over 16 amino acids.

V and J are TRBV27 and TRBJ2-6, with TRBD1 identical over 8 bases. V lost 5 bases, J lost 0 bases, and 9 bases stayed unmatched. CDR1 MNHEY and CDR2 SMNVEV come from the germline V gene (reference sequence). The CDR3 spans 18 residues. The CDR3 sequence is CASSPGGPGSSGANVLTF. The CDR3 DNA follows: TGTGCCAGCAGTCCAGGGGGCCCAGGTAGCTCTGGGGCCAACGTCCTGACTTTC.

V gene TRBV11-2 combines with J gene TRBJ2-5, with TRBD1 as a possible D gene (5 bases). The CDR3 length is 13 residues. V lost 4 bases, J lost 5 bases, and 11 bases lay in between. Germline CDR1 reads SGHAT; CDR2 reads FQNNGV. CDR3 region: CASSSSGMETQYF. As DNA, the CDR3 is TGTGCCAGCAGCTCCTCAGGGATGGAGACCCAGTACTTC.

Regarding this clone: The same CDR3 is also encoded by other DNA sequences in this sample. The chain has TRBV5-1 and TRBJ1-6; 10 bases fit TRBD1. The V gene end was trimmed by 4 bases and the J gene end by 5 bases; junction bases not matched to a gene: 3. CDR3 size: 15 residues. CDR1 and CDR2 (germline): SGHRS, YFSETQ. CDR3 DNA sequence: TGCGCCAGCAGCCCGGGGACAGGGGATAATTCACCCCTCCACTTT. It yields the protein CASSPGTGDNSPLHF. The full variable domain, completed using reference TRBV5-1 and TRBJ1-6, is KAGVTQTPRYLIKTRGQQVTLSCSPISGHRSVSWYQQTPGQGLQFLFEYFSETQRNKGNFPGRFSGRQFSNSRSEMNVSTLELGDSALYLCASSPGTGDNSPLHFGNGTRLTVT.

Concerning this clone itself: The sample carries other DNA sequences with the same CDR3. This chain uses TRBV29-1 with TRBJ1-1; perhaps TRBD1 as D (5 bases). In germline, CDR1 is SQVTM, CDR2 ANQGSEA. Between the trimmed V and J ends, which lost 4 bases and 2 bases, there was a span of 8 bases. The CDR3 is 12 amino acids. Here the CDR3 DNA reads TGCAGCGTTGGGGGACGTAACACTGAAGCTTTCTTT. Protein: CSVGGRNTEAFF.

The rearrangement joins TRBV7-2 to TRBJ1-1; 7 bases fit TRBD1. Germline CDR1 SGHTA, CDR2 FQGNSA. The length of the CDR3 is 12 residues. With V trimmed by 5 bases and J by 4 bases, 1 base remained unmatched. CDR3 in amino acids: CASSGTVTEAFF. CDR3 bases: TGTGCCAGCAGCGGGACAGTCACTGAAGCTTTCTTT.

This chain joins TRBV7-9 and TRBJ1-5; 9 bases agree with TRBD1. V lost 1 base to trimming and J lost 7 bases; unmatched junction nucleotides: 5. Germline CDR1 SEHNR, CDR2 FQNEAQ (reference sequence). This CDR3 spans 15 amino acids. CDR3 sequence (DNA): TGTGCCAGCAGCTTAGATGGGACAGGGACACAGCCCCAGCATTTT. This sequence encodes CASSLDGTGTQPQHF.

A word on this clone: Other DNA variants within this sample encode the same CDR3. The chain is built from TRBV7-8 and TRBJ2-7; D is unresolved. The length of the CDR3 is 11 residues. From germline, CDR1 is SGHVS and CDR2 FQNEAQ. V shed 5 bases and J shed 5 bases, with 7 bases lying between them. CDR3 protein: CASSRLDEQYF. CDR3 coding DNA: TGTGCCAGCAGCCGGTTGGACGAGCAGTACTTC.

The genes are TRBV28 and TRBJ1-6; D not certain. The length of the CDR3 is 13 residues. Deletions cut 4 bases from V and 11 bases from J, with 12 bases between. The germline gives CDR1 MDHEN, CDR2 SYDVKM. CDR3 region: CASSSGSGPPLHF. In DNA form, the CDR3 reads TGTGCCAGCAGTTCCGGGTCAGGCCCACCCCTCCACTTT.

This sequence joins TRBV11-2 and TRBJ1-5, with TRBD1 identical over 11 bases. The CDR3 has 15 residues. V gave up 5 bases and J gave up 1 base; unmatched junction bases: 1. Germline V lookup: CDR1 SGHAT, CDR2 FQNNGV. The CDR3 coding sequence is TGTGCCAGCAGCCGGACAGGGGGCAGCAATCAGCCCCAGCATTTT. Protein sequence: CASSRTGGSNQPQHF.

In regard to this clone: Other DNA sequences in this specimen translate into the identical CDR3. This rearrangement joins TRBV19 to TRBJ2-7, with 7 bases matching TRBD1. The J segment lost 3 bases and the V segment lost 5 bases, leaving 4 bases of the junction unmatched. There are 13 residues in the CDR3. The germline V gene encodes CDR1 LNHDA and CDR2 SQIVND (reference sequence). This chain's CDR3 is CASSLGQFYEQYF. CDR3 nucleotide sequence: TGTGCCAGTAGTCTGGGACAGTTCTACGAGCAGTACTTC.

This clone was seen a handful of times. The rearrangement uses TRBV10-3 and TRBJ1-6; D is ambiguous. CDR1 is ENHRY, CDR2 SYGVKD, per germline. Trimming stripped 11 bases from V and 0 bases from J, with 5 bases between. CDR3 length equals 12 residues. The CDR3 region is CASGSYNSPLHF. CDR3 sequence (DNA): TGTGCCTCGGGCTCCTATAATTCACCCCTCCACTTT.

With respect to this clone: Other DNA sequences of this sample code for an identical CDR3. This sequence joins TRBV5-1 and TRBJ1-5; 8 bases align to TRBD1. The germline V gene encodes CDR1 SGHRS and CDR2 YFSETQ. The CDR3 consists of 14 residues. Unmatched junction bases numbered 2, after V lost 4 bases and J lost 2 bases. The CDR3 nucleotides read TGCGCCAGCAGCCCGGACAGGGGCAATCAGCCCCAGCATTTT. Translation: CASSPDRGNQPQHF.

The J gene is TRBJ1-3, the V gene TRBV9; D gene uncertain. Germline CDR1 and CDR2: SGDLS and YYNGEE. The CDR3 totals 12 residues. Trimming cost V 4 bases and J 4 bases, with 6 bases left between them. The CDR3, as DNA: TGTGCCAGCAGCCCCAACGGAAACACCATATATTTT. Residues: CASSPNGNTIYF.

The CDR3 coding sequence is TGCGCCAGCAGTGACGCGTCTAGCGGGCTCTACGAGCAGTACTTC. Protein sequence: CASSDASSGLYEQYF. The chain is built from TRBV10-2 and TRBJ2-7, with 8 positions matching TRBD2. The CDR3 is 15 amino acids. Losses at the gene ends were 3 bases for V and 3 bases for J; bases not matched to a gene: 7. Germline V gene sequence: CDR1 WSHSY, CDR2 SAAADI.

The rearrangement links TRBV15 to TRBJ2-7; D call uncertain. Germline-derived CDR1 and CDR2 are LNHNV and YYDKDF (reference sequence). Trimming shortened V by 0 bases and J by 4 bases, and 22 bases separated the two germline ends. The CDR3 has 18 residues. CDR3 sequence: CATSRDSLALGRNYEQYF. CDR3 nucleotide sequence: TGTGCCACCAGCAGAGATAGTTTAGCCTTAGGTAGGAATTACGAGCAGTACTTC.

The rearrangement joins TRBV30 to TRBJ1-3; 7 bases line up with TRBD1. Germline V CDR1 and CDR2: GTSNPN, SVGIG (reference sequence). With 7 bases clipped from V and 3 bases from J, the junction kept 6 bases outside the gene matches. CDR3 length: 13 amino acids. The CDR3 sequence is CAFDRVNGNTIYF. CDR3 in DNA: TGTGCCTTCGACAGGGTGAATGGAAACACCATATATTTT.

The chain employs TRBV6-6 and TRBJ1-5; TRBD1 agrees at 7 bases. Per the germline V gene, CDR1 is MNHNY and CDR2 is SVGAGI (reference sequence). V shed 2 bases, J shed 16 bases, and the junction held 14 bases outside the gene matches. This CDR3 comprises 14 residues. CDR3 DNA sequence: TGTGCCAGCAGTTACACCGACTCCGGGACAGACTTCCATTTT. Protein sequence: CASSYTDSGTDFHF.

This clone has just one count. Within the sample, other DNA sequences also encode this same CDR3. This chain joins TRBV18 and TRBJ1-1, with D tentatively TRBD1 (5 bases). CDR1 and CDR2 from the germline V gene are KGHSH and LQKENI. Trimming stripped 3 bases from V and 3 bases from J, with 8 bases between. The CDR3 has 13 residues. The CDR3 DNA sequence: TGTGCCAGCTCACCCCAGGGTGACACTGAAGCTTTCTTT. Protein sequence: CASSPQGDTEAFF.

Points on this clone: Other DNA sequences of this sample code for an identical CDR3. The chain uses TRBV5-1 and TRBJ2-5; the D is unclear. V gave up 5 bases and J gave up 1 base, with 6 bases separating them. The germline CDR1 and CDR2 sequences are SGHRS and YFSETQ. The CDR3 runs 12 residues. CDR3 DNA: TGCGCCAGCAGGGAAAGCCAAGAGACCCAGTACTTC. This codes for CASRESQETQYF.

The gene calls are TRBV11-3 and TRBJ2-1, with D hard to call. Trimming took off 1 base at V and 7 bases at J, with 14 bases between the two ends. CDR3 length equals 15 residues. Germline V gives CDR1 SGHNT, CDR2 YENEEA. CDR3 nucleotide sequence: TGTGCCAGCAGCTTAGGGGGTACAAAGGGAAATGAGCAGTTCTTC. It is translated as CASSLGGTKGNEQFF.

Regarding this clone: Other nucleotide sequences in the sample specify the same CDR3. V and J are TRBV11-2 and TRBJ2-7; D unclear. Deletions cut 1 base from V and 0 bases from J, with 10 bases between. This CDR3 has 15 amino acids. CDR1 is SGHAT and CDR2 is FQNNGV in the germline V gene. As DNA, the CDR3 is TGTGCCAGCAGCTTAGGGGCGGTTAGCTCCTACGAGCAGTACTTC. As protein: CASSLGAVSSYEQYF.

This clone was counted between two and nine times. This chain connects TRBV7-9 to TRBJ1-1, with a tentative D call TRBD1 (5 bases). The V gene lost 2 bases and the J gene lost 4 bases, with 14 bases spanning the gap. The CDR3 loop spans 15 amino acids. Germline V gene data show CDR1 as SEHNR and CDR2 as FQNEAQ (reference sequence). The CDR3 spells CASSLTLDGGTEAFF. The DNA of the CDR3 is TGTGCCAGCAGCTTAACGCTGGACGGGGGCACTGAAGCTTTCTTT.

The V and J genes are TRBV5-1 and TRBJ2-2, with D uncertain. This CDR3 region has 15 residues. V was trimmed by 4 bases and J by 3 bases, leaving 13 bases between them. Germline V lookup: CDR1 SGHRS, CDR2 YFSETQ. CDR3 bases: TGCGCCAGCAGCCTGCCCGGCAGTCACACCGGGGAGCTGTTTTTT. This translates into CASSLPGSHTGELFF.